Below are 30 T cell receptor beta chains sequenced from a single sample in a study of STAT5B mutations in CD4+ large granular lymphocyte leukemia. Assay: immunoSEQ multiplex PCR; the TCRdb copy retains only in-frame clones and omits some. Here the sample spans some 29,000 clones, 65% to 80% being singletons. The sample was CD4+ T cells from blood buffy coats. All receptors derive from a human donor in good health.

V is TRBV9 and J is TRBJ2-1, with TRBD2 matching over 13 bases. Germline V gives CDR1 SGDLS, CDR2 YYNGEE. CDR3 length: 16 amino acids. The V and J ends lost 4 bases and 8 bases, in that order; junction bases with no gene match: 9. CDR3 bases: TGTGCCAGCAGCCTACTAGCGGGGGGGCCTTGGTATGAGCAGTTCTTC. It encodes CASSLLAGGPWYEQFF.

This chain links TRBV6-1 with TRBJ2-3, with TRBD2 matching over 8 bases. This CDR3 contains 15 residues. J gave up 5 bases and V 2 bases, and 6 bases lay outside the gene matches. The germline V gene has CDR1 MNHNS and CDR2 SASEGT. The chain's CDR3 is CASSEFGGAGDTQYF. The CDR3 bases are TGTGCCAGCAGTGAATTCGGGGGGGCGGGAGATACGCAGTATTTT.

There are a few counts of this clone. This chain uses TRBV7-6 with TRBJ1-5; D not resolved. The CDR3 totals 16 residues. Per germline, CDR1 SGHVS and CDR2 FNYEAQ. V lost 5 bases and J 0 bases, leaving 14 bases between the germline ends. The CDR3 loop reads CASSVWTVISNQPQHF. The CDR3 DNA reads TGTGCCAGCAGCGTATGGACGGTGATTAGCAATCAGCCCCAGCATTTT.

This rearrangement joins TRBV7-7 to TRBJ2-2; D might be TRBD1 (5 bases). The CDR3 is made up of 14 amino acids. V was clipped by 5 bases and J by 6 bases, with 13 bases between them. CDR1 and CDR2 (germline): SSHAT, FNYEAQ (reference sequence). CDR3: CASSAQGTAGELFF. In DNA, the CDR3 is TGTGCCAGCAGCGCCCAGGGTACGGCCGGGGAGCTGTTTTTT.

This chain connects TRBV4-1 to TRBJ2-7, with 12 bases identical to TRBD1. Germline values: CDR1 MGHRA, CDR2 YSYEKL. The CDR3 spans 16 residues. Losses at the gene ends were 0 bases for V and 3 bases for J; bases not matched to a gene: 3. The DNA of the CDR3 is TGCGCCAGCAGCCAAGATGGGGACAGGGGGCTCTACGAGCAGTACGTC. Translated, it gives CASSQDGDRGLYEQYV.

In regard to this clone: At one of its ends the junction is not consistent with the germline gene, which may arise from a read error. Other DNA variants within this sample encode the same CDR3. The chain combines TRBV7-9 with TRBJ1-6; D not certain. CDR1 and CDR2 (germline): SEHNR, FQNEAQ (reference sequence). The CDR3 is 15 residues long. The DNA of the CDR3 is TGCGCCAGCAGCTTAGTCGGGGTCTATAATTCACCCCTCCACTTT. Encoded protein: CASSLVGVYNSPLHF.

For the CDR3, the DNA is TGCGCCAGCAGCCAAAGGAGGGTCGGGGCCGGGGAGCTGTTTTTT. Protein: CASSQRRVGAGELFF. V usage is TRBV4-3 and J usage is TRBJ2-2; tentative D call: TRBD2 (6 bases). The germline V gene encodes CDR1 LGHNA and CDR2 YSLEER. V was clipped by 2 bases and J by 6 bases, with 13 bases between them. The CDR3 consists of 15 residues.

The V and J genes are TRBV5-1 and TRBJ2-1; 8 bases fit TRBD1. The CDR3 length is 15 residues. Losses at the gene ends were 6 bases for V and 8 bases for J; bases not matched to a gene: 13. Germline lookup yields CDR1 SGHRS and CDR2 YFSETQ. CDR3 residues: CASKVGTGPGYEQFF. The CDR3 DNA is TGCGCCAGCAAGGTCGGGACAGGTCCAGGGTATGAGCAGTTCTTC.

The J gene is TRBJ2-5, the V gene TRBV5-4; 11 bases fit TRBD2. Trimming at V came to 0 bases and at J to 4 bases, leaving 5 bases not matched to a gene. The CDR3 spans 16 residues. From germline, CDR1 is SGHNT and CDR2 YYREEE (reference sequence). The CDR3 region has the DNA TGTGCCAGCAGCTTGGGTAGCGGGGGGGCCGGAGAGACCCAGTACTTC. This sequence encodes CASSLGSGGAGETQYF.

The V call is TRBV28, the J call TRBJ2-3; D may match TRBD1 or TRBD2 (7 bases each). CDR3 length: 15 residues. The germline V and J ends were trimmed by 5 bases and 1 base, with 13 bases remaining between them. CDR1 and CDR2 (germline): MDHEN, SYDVKM. In nucleotides, the CDR3 is TGTGCCAGCAGTCCACCAGGGGGGGGCACAGATACGCAGTATTTT. This gives the protein CASSPPGGGTDTQYF.

The rearrangement joins TRBV7-8 to TRBJ2-7, with D perhaps given as TRBD1 or TRBD2 (6 bases each). The CDR3 has 15 residues. CDR1 and CDR2 (germline): SGHVS, FQNEAQ. Deletions cut 2 bases from V and 3 bases from J, with 14 bases between. The CDR3 coding sequence is TGTGCCAGCAGCTTAAAGGAGGGGGGCATCTACGAGCAGTACGTC. This encodes CASSLKEGGIYEQYV.

CDR3 sequence: CASSLEPDTEAFF. CDR3 sequence (DNA): TGTGCCAGCAGCTTAGAACCGGACACTGAAGCTTTCTTT. The chain uses TRBV7-9 and TRBJ1-1; the D is unclear. The CDR3 extends over 13 amino acids. Looked up from germline, CDR1 is SEHNR and CDR2 is FQNEAQ (reference sequence). V lost 1 base and J 3 bases, leaving 6 bases between the germline ends.

The chain is built from TRBV5-4 and TRBJ2-1; 10 bases agree with TRBD1. This CDR3 has 16 amino acids. Trimming at V came to 4 bases and at J to 4 bases, leaving 8 bases not matched to a gene. Germline loops: CDR1 SGHNT, CDR2 YYREEE (reference sequence). This CDR3 reads CASSLAGTGVYNEQFF. The CDR3 DNA is TGTGCCAGCAGCCTCGCCGGGACAGGGGTTTACAATGAGCAGTTCTTC.

This clone was detected only a few times. CDR3 DNA: TGTGCCAGCAGCTTACAGGGTTCAGGAAACACCATATATTTT. Amino acid sequence: CASSLQGSGNTIYF. V and J are TRBV11-3 and TRBJ1-3; tentatively, D is TRBD1 (5 bases). The germline V gene encodes CDR1 SGHNT and CDR2 YENEEA. Trimming pared 2 bases from V and 4 bases from J, leaving 9 bases between. The CDR3 sequence is 14 residues long.

V is TRBV7-2 and J is TRBJ2-1; 12 bases map to TRBD2. CDR1 is SGHTA, CDR2 FQGNSA, per germline. Trimming cost V 1 base and J 8 bases; bases outside gene matches: 6. This CDR3 has 16 residues. The CDR3 DNA reads TGTGCCAGCAGCTTAGGCCCTAGCGGGGGGGCTTATGAGCAGTTCTTC. It translates to CASSLGPSGGAYEQFF.

This rearrangement joins TRBV5-1 to TRBJ2-7; no clear D gene. V lost 0 bases and J 2 bases, leaving 12 bases between the germline ends. Germline V gene data show CDR1 as SGHRS and CDR2 as YFSETQ. This CDR3 is built from 15 residues. The CDR3 here is CASSLGWETTYEQYF. In DNA, the CDR3 is TGCGCCAGCAGCTTGGGCTGGGAAACCACCTACGAGCAGTACTTC.

The CDR3 loop reads CASLHWTERNSPLHF. CDR3 bases: TGTGCCAGCCTCCATTGGACAGAGAGGAATTCACCCCTCCACTTT. This chain connects TRBV7-2 to TRBJ1-6, with a possible D match to TRBD1 (6 bases). CDR3 length: 15 residues. V was clipped by 8 bases and J by 7 bases, with 18 bases between them. CDR1 SGHTA and CDR2 FQGNSA come from the germline V gene.

This clone was seen a handful of times. CDR3 nucleotides: TGTGCCAGCAGCTTGGGGACAGCGAACACTGAAGCTTTCTTT. Its translation is CASSLGTANTEAFF. The chain couples TRBV7-9 to TRBJ1-1, with 7 bases identical to TRBD1. After removal of 3 bases from V and 1 base from J, the junction contained 2 bases not matched to a gene. Germline CDR1 SEHNR, CDR2 FQNEAQ (reference sequence). This CDR3 has 14 amino acids.

The CDR3 spells CASSLARTGGSSGANVLTF. Written as DNA, the CDR3 is TGTGCCAGCAGCTTAGCGCGTACAGGGGGGAGCTCTGGGGCCAACGTCCTGACTTTC. The gene calls are TRBV7-2 and TRBJ2-6, with 8 nucleotides matching TRBD1. Germline V lookup: CDR1 SGHTA, CDR2 FQGNSA. This CDR3 is 19 amino acids long. The V and J ends lost 0 bases and 0 bases, in that order; junction bases with no gene match: 7.

The gene calls are TRBV6-6 and TRBJ1-2, with D unresolved. V was clipped by 0 bases and J by 3 bases, with 14 bases between them. The CDR3 loop spans 16 amino acids. Germline CDR1 reads MNHNY; CDR2 reads SVGAGI (reference sequence). CDR3 coding DNA: TGTGCCAGCAGTTACTCGGGATTTCTGGCTGACTATGGCTACACCTTC. Its protein is CASSYSGFLADYGYTF.

This clone was recorded a few times. The chain couples TRBV25-1 to TRBJ1-6; 8 bases are shared with TRBD1. J was trimmed by 7 bases and V by 4 bases; bases with no gene match: 3. This CDR3 has 14 residues. CDR1 MGHDK and CDR2 SYGVNS come from the germline V gene. CDR3 nucleotide sequence: TGTGCCAGCAGTGGACAGGGGAACAATTCACCCCTCCACTTT. Protein product: CASSGQGNNSPLHF.

The gene calls are TRBV5-1 and TRBJ2-6; TRBD1 is a possible D gene (5 bases). Germline loops: CDR1 SGHRS, CDR2 YFSETQ. V shed 2 bases and J shed 0 bases, with 12 bases lying between them. This CDR3 has 17 amino acids. The CDR3: CASSFAGISSGANVLTF. CDR3 coding DNA: TGCGCCAGCAGCTTCGCAGGGATTAGCTCTGGGGCCAACGTCCTGACTTTC.

This clone has more than one count but fewer than ten. The V and J genes are TRBV7-8 and TRBJ2-2, with 8 bases identical to TRBD2. Germline lookup yields CDR1 SGHVS and CDR2 FQNEAQ. The trim removed 4 bases at V and 1 base at J, leaving 5 bases unmatched. The length of the CDR3 is 16 residues. The CDR3 sequence: CASSSIAGRNTGELFF. DNA for the CDR3: TGTGCCAGCAGCTCTATAGCGGGGAGGAACACCGGGGAGCTGTTTTTT.

The V and J genes are TRBV28 and TRBJ1-1; 11 bases align to TRBD1. The CDR3 has 13 amino acids. Looked up from germline, CDR1 is MDHEN and CDR2 is SYDVKM. V trimming: 6 bases; J trimming: 4 bases; junction bases outside the gene matches: 1. In DNA, the CDR3 is TGTGCCAGCAGGGACAGGGGGCTCACTGAAGCTTTCTTT. This gives the protein CASRDRGLTEAFF.

CDR3 loop: CATSTGVRGPWGYGYTF. As DNA, the CDR3 is TGTGCCACCAGCACCGGGGTTCGGGGGCCTTGGGGGTATGGCTACACCTTC. The J gene is TRBJ1-2, the V gene TRBV15; D possibly corresponds to TRBD1 (6 bases). The CDR3 extends over 17 amino acids. CDR1 and CDR2 from the germline V gene are LNHNV and YYDKDF (reference sequence). With 4 bases removed from V and 5 bases from J, the gap between germline ends came to 23 bases.

This clone was seen more than once but under ten times. The gene calls are TRBV2 and TRBJ1-2; a weak D match, TRBD1 (5 bases). Between the trimmed V and J ends, which lost 1 base and 4 bases, there was a span of 13 bases. The CDR3 is 15 residues long. The germline V gene encodes CDR1 SNHLY and CDR2 FYNNEI. The DNA of the CDR3 is TGTGCCAGCAGTGAAGGGGTTACAGGAGGCTATGGCTACACCTTC. This translates into CASSEGVTGGYGYTF. Full variable domain (outside the CDR3, taken from reference TRBV2 and TRBJ1-2): EPEVTQTPSHQVTQMGQEVILRCVPISNHLYFYWYRQILGQKVEFLVSFYNNEISEKSEIFDDQFSVERPDGSNFTLKIRSTKLEDSAMYFCASSEGVTGGYGYTFGSGTRLTVV.

This clone has only a few counts. The chain is built from TRBV30 and TRBJ1-2; D call uncertain. This CDR3 has 12 amino acids. Germline V gives CDR1 GTSNPN, CDR2 SVGIG (reference sequence). V gave up 5 bases and J gave up 7 bases, with 14 bases separating them. In DNA, the CDR3 is TGTGCCTGGTTCAAAGGGATGGTTGGCTACACCTTC. Translating gives CAWFKGMVGYTF.

V is TRBV4-1 and J is TRBJ2-1, with 9 positions matching TRBD2. The CDR3 extends over 18 amino acids. Germline CDR1 is MGHRA and CDR2 is YSYEKL. Trimming at V came to 0 bases and at J to 1 base, leaving 7 bases not matched to a gene. CDR3: CASSQERASGASYNEQFF. The CDR3, as DNA: TGCGCCAGCAGCCAAGAAAGGGCTAGCGGGGCATCCTACAATGAGCAGTTCTTC.

This clone was observed a single time. This chain uses TRBV7-2 with TRBJ2-1, with D hard to call. This CDR3 has 15 residues. V was pared by 0 bases and J by 6 bases, with 12 bases between. From germline, CDR1 is SGHTA and CDR2 FQGNSA. The CDR3 sequence: CASSLALPVFNEQFF. As DNA, the CDR3 is TGTGCCAGCAGCTTAGCTCTCCCTGTGTTCAATGAGCAGTTCTTC.

J is TRBJ2-7 and V is TRBV18; 7 bases are a match to TRBD2. Germline loops: CDR1 KGHSH, CDR2 LQKENI. The ends lost 3 bases at V and 2 bases at J; junction bases unmatched: 7. This CDR3 is 15 amino acids long. The DNA of the CDR3 is TGTGCCAGCTCACCCCTTGCGGGGGAGCCCTACGAGCAGTACTTC. Residues: CASSPLAGEPYEQYF. Drawing the rest from reference TRBV18 and TRBJ2-7, the complete variable domain is NAGVMQNPRHLVRRRGQEARLRCSPMKGHSHVYWYRQLPEEGLKFMVYLQKENIIDESGMPKERFSAEFPKEGPSILRIQQVVRGDSAAYFCASSPLAGEPYEQYFGPGTRLTVT.